This T cell receptor beta chain was identified during a study of T cell repertoires in cytomegalovirus infection (dated by TCRdb to between 2017 and 2020). Study-level background: The peptide stimulations were aimed at well-studied HLA-B-restricted epitopes as well as recently identified HLA-C-restricted CMV epitopes, whose presentation resists viral immunomodulation. Donor HLA type was relevant to the analysis, as public TCR beta signatures indicated carriage of CMV infection together with the matching HLA type. Study-wide findings and limitations: In both this cohort and an independent cohort of 352 donors, the cumulative frequency of public TCR beta family members distinguished carriers of CMV infection plus the relevant HLA type. The ex vivo response was dominated by HLA-C-restricted CMV-specific TCR beta clonotypes, and the single most frequent clonotype in two of eight donors was supplied by these HLA-C-restricted clonotypes.

CDR1 and CDR2 were assigned from the germline V gene (reference sequence) as SEHNR and FQNEAQ. The CDR3 measures 15 amino acids from cysteine to phenylalanine. Of the read, only the CDR3 DNA is kept; its 45 bases are in frame from base 1. V is cut by 4 bases and J by 5 bases, and the space between the germline ends is 17 bases. Ten or more counts support this clonotype. The antigen it recognizes is unknown. It has no much larger one-base neighbor in the sample; base qualities were not kept. The instrument was an Illumina HiSeq 1500. TCRdb cleaned the public reads at Q25 with fastp, built clones with MiXCR and kept in-frame beta chains. Entries are consolidated by CDR3 protein sequence, retaining the most common genes and DNA. The sample table lists about 900,000 distinct CDR3 sequences, approximately 33% of them with a count of one. 13% of the sample belongs to the ten largest clones. The treatment or condition label here, explained by the study, means: in vitro stimulation with specific CMV peptide epitopes to enrich CMV-specific T cells.

The starting material was cultured CD8+ T cells from PBMCs, obtained from culture after CMV antigen stimulation. This receptor was identified in a human donor in good health (CMV status not recorded). Some clones in this sample may be carry-over from other donors' samples. The rearrangement combines TRBV7-9 with TRBJ2-5, with TRBD2 perhaps the D gene, on 5 matching bases. The DNA reads as follows: TGTGCCAGCAGCTCCAAGGCCGGGGAGCGCGAGACCCAGTACTTC. It specifies CASSSKAGERETQYF. Beyond the CDR3, the reference TRBV7-9 and TRBJ2-5 genes provide the residues; the full variable domain reads: DTGVSQNPRHKITKRGQNVTFRCDPISEHNRLYWYRQTLGQGPEFLTYFQNEAQLEKSRLLSDRFSAERPKGSFSTLEIQRTEQGDSAMYLCASSSKAGERETQYFGPGTRLLVL.